The clone carrying this TCR beta chain has just a few counts. As yet, its antigen is unknown. TCRdb reprocessed the reads via MiXCR and lists one record per CDR3 protein. The sample shows about 140,000 distinct CDR3 sequences, more than 25% of them seen only once. This sample is part of a study of T cell repertoires in cytomegalovirus infection. Study results and limitations: Pooled public TCR beta family frequency picked out CMV carriers with the relevant HLA.

With V trimmed by 1 base and J by 5 bases, 5 bases remained unmatched. The CDR3 is 14 residues long. Germline V CDR1 and CDR2: SGHRS, YFSETQ. The clonotype comes from a human donor in good health (CMV status not recorded). Some clones in this sample may be carry-over from other donors' samples. J is TRBJ2-5 and V is TRBV5-1, with TRBD2 matching over 7 bases. The sequences come from CD8+ T cells from cultured PBMCs, collected from culture after CMV antigen stimulation. CDR3 sequence reads: CASSLWTREETQYF. CDR3 sequence (DNA): TGCGCCAGCAGCTTGTGGACTAGAGAGGAGACCCAGTACTTC.